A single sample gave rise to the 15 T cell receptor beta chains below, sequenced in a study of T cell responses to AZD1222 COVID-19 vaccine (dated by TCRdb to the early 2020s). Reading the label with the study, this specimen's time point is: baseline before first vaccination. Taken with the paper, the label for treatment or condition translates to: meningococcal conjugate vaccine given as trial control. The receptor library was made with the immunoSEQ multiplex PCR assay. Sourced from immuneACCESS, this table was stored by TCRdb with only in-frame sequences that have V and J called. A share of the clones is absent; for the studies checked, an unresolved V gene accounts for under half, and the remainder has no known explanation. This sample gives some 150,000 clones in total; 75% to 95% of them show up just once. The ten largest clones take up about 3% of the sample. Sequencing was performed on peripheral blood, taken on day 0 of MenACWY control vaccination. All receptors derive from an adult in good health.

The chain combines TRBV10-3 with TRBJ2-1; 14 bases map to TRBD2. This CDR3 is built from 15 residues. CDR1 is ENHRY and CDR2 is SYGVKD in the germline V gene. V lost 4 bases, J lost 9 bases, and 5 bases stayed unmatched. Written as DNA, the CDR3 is TGTGCCATCAGTGGACTAGCGGGAGGGCCGGGTGAGCAGTTCTTC. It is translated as CAISGLAGGPGEQFF.

The CDR3: CASSAERYTEAFF. CDR3 DNA: TGTGCCAGCAGCGCCGAAAGGTACACTGAAGCTTTCTTT. V is TRBV7-8 and J is TRBJ1-1; D not certain. V lost 5 bases and J 3 bases, leaving 10 bases between the germline ends. The germline V gene has CDR1 SGHVS and CDR2 FQNEAQ. CDR3 size: 13 residues.

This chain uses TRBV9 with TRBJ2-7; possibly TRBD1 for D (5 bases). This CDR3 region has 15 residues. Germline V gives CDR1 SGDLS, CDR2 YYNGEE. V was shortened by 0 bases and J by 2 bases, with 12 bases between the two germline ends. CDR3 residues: CASSVAETATYEQYF. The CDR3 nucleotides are TGTGCCAGCAGCGTAGCTGAGACAGCAACCTACGAGCAGTACTTC. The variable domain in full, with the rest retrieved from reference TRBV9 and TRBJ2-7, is DSGVTQTPKHLITATGQRVTLRCSPRSGDLSVYWYQQSLDQGLQFLIQYYNGEERAKGNILERFSAQQFPDLHSELNLSSLELGDSALYFCASSVAETATYEQYFGPGTRLTVT.

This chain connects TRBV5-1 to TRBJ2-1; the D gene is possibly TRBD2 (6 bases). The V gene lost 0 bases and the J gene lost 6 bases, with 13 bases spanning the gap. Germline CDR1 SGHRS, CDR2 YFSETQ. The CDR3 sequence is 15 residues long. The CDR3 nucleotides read TGCGCCAGCAGCTTGGCCTTGGGGGGTAGCAATGAGCAGTTCTTC. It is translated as CASSLALGGSNEQFF.

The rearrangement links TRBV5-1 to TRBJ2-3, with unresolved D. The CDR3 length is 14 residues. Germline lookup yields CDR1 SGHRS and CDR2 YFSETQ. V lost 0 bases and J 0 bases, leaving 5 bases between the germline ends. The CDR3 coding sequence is TGCGCCAGCAGCTTGGAACTGAGCACAGATACGCAGTATTTT. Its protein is CASSLELSTDTQYF.

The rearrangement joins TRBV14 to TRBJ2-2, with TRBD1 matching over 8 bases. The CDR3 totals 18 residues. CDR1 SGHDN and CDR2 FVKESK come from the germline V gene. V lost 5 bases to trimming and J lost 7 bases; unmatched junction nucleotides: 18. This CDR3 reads CASSTQGVLAPESGELFF. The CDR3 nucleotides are TGTGCCAGCAGCACACAGGGGGTGCTAGCGCCGGAGAGCGGGGAGCTGTTTTTT. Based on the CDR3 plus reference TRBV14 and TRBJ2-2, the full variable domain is EAGVTQFPSHSVIEKGQTVTLRCDPISGHDNLYWYRRVMGKEIKFLLHFVKESKQDESGMPNNRFLAERTGGTYSTLKVQPAELEDSGVYFCASSTQGVLAPESGELFFGEGSRLTVL.

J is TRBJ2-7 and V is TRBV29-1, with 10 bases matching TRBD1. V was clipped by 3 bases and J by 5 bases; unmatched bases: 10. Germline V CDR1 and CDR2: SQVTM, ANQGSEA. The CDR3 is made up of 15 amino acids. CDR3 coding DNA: TGCAGCGTTGACGGTGGCGCGACAGGGGGCGACGAGCAGTACTTC. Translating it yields CSVDGGATGGDEQYF.

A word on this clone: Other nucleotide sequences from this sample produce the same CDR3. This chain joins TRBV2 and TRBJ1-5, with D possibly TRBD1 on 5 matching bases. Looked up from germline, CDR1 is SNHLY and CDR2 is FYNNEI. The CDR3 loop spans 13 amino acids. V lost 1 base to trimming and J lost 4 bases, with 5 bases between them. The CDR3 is CASSEEGNQPQHF. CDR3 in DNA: TGTGCCAGCAGTGAAGAGGGGAATCAGCCCCAGCATTTT.

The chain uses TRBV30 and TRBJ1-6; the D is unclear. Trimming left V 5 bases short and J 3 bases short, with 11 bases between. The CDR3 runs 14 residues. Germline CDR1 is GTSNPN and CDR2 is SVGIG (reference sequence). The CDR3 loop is CAWSNPSYNSPLHF. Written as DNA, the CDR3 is TGTGCCTGGTCCAACCCTAGCTATAATTCACCCCTCCACTTT.

CDR3 residues: CASSSKRGSSYNEQFF. As DNA, the CDR3 is TGTGCCAGCAGCTCCAAGCGGGGTAGCTCCTACAATGAGCAGTTCTTC. The genes are TRBV7-2 and TRBJ2-1; TRBD2 matches 7 bases. V lost 4 bases to trimming and J lost 0 bases; unmatched junction nucleotides: 6. The CDR3 contains 16 residues. The germline CDR1 and CDR2 sequences are SGHTA and FQGNSA.

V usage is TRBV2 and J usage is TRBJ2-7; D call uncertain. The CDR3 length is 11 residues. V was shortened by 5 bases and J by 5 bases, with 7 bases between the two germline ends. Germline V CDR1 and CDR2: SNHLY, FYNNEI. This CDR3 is CASSPHNEQYF. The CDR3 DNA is TGTGCCAGCAGTCCCCATAACGAGCAGTACTTC. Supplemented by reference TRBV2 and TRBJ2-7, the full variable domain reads EPEVTQTPSHQVTQMGQEVILRCVPISNHLYFYWYRQILGQKVEFLVSFYNNEISEKSEIFDDQFSVERPDGSNFTLKIRSTKLEDSAMYFCASSPHNEQYFGPGTRLTVT.

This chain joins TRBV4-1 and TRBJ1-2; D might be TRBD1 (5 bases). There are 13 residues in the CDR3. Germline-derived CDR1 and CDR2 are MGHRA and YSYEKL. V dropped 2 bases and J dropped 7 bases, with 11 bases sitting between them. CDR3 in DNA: TGCGCCAGCAGCCAAACCGGTCAGGGTGGCTACACCTTC. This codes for CASSQTGQGGYTF.

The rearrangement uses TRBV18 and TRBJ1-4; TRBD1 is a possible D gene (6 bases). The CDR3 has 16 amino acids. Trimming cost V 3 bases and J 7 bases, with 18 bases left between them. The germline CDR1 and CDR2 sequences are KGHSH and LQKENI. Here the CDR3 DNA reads TGTGCCAGCTCACCTGTGACCGGGACACCAGGTGAAAAACTGTTTTTT. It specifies CASSPVTGTPGEKLFF.

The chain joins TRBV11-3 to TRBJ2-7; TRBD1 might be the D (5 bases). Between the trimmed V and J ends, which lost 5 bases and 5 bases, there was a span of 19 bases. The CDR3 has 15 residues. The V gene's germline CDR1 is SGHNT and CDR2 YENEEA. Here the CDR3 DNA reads TGTGCCAGCAGCCTAGGGGCAACTCTCCGGGACGAGCAGTACTTC. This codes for CASSLGATLRDEQYF.

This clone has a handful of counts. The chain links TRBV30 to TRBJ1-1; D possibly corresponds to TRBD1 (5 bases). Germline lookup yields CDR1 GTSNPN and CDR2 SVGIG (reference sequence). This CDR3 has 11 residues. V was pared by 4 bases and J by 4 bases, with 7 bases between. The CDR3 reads CAWTGTTEAFF. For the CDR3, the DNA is TGTGCCTGGACAGGGACCACTGAAGCTTTCTTT.